This section outlines one T cell receptor (beta chain) sequence together with its context. This entry belongs to a study of blood T cell repertoires in COVID-19. Study details: Sites across the United States, Italy and Spain contributed samples from acute and convalescent COVID-19. PBMCs, B-cell-depleted T cells, or T cells provided the cDNA or gDNA that made up the material.

How the authors handled the data: Researchers report that nucleated cell counts were estimated from reference gene primer amplification. The method was immunoSEQ multiplex PCR; TCRdb's version includes in-frame clones alone and lacks a portion of them. Clone size and V and J calls were adopted from that table, with D and trimming inferred from the DNA. This table has roughly 200,000 clones, 80% to 90% appearing once. CDR3 length: 14 residues. V was cut by 6 bases and J by 5 bases, with 16 bases left in between. The V gene's germline CDR1 is WNHNN and CDR2 SYGVQD (reference sequence). This chain connects TRBV10-1 to TRBJ1-2, with D perhaps TRBD1 (5 bases). The sample was peripheral blood. This TCR came from a man in his sixties with acute or convalescent COVID-19. The CDR3 DNA sequence: TGCGCCAGCAGACACCAGGGCGGAAGTTATGGCTACACCTTC. This gives the protein CASRHQGGSYGYTF.